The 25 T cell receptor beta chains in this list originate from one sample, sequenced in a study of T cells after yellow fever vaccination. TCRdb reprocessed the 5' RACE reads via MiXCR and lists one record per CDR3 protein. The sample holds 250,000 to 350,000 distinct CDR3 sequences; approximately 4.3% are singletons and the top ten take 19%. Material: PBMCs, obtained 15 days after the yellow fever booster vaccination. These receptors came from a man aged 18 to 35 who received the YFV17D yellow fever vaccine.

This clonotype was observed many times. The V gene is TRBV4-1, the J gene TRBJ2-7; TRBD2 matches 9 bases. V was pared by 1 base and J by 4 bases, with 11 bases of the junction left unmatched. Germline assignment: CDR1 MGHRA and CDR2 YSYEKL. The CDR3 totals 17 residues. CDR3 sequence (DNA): TGCGCCAGCAGCCAAGCAATAAGCGGGGGGCTCGGGTACGAGCAGTACGTC. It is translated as CASSQAISGGLGYEQYV.

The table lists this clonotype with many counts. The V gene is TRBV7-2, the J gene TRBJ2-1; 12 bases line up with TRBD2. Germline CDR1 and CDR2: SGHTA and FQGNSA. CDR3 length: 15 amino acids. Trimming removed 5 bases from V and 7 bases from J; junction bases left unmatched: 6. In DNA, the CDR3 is TGTGCCAGCAGCAGCCTAGCGGGGGGGCTTAATGAGCAGTTCTTC. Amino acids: CASSSLAGGLNEQFF.

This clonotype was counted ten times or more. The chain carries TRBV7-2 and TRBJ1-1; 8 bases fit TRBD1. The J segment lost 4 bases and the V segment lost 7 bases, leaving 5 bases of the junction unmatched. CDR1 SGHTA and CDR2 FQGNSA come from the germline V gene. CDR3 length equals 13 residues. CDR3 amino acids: CASTLTGGTEAFF. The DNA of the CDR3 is TGTGCCAGCACCCTTACAGGGGGCACTGAAGCTTTCTTT.

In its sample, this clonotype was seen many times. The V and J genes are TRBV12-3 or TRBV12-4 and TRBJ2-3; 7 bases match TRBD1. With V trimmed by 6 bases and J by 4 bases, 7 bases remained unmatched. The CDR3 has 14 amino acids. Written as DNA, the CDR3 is TGTGCCAGCAGCAAACAGGGGTGGGCAGATACGCAGTATTTT. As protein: CASSKQGWADTQYF.

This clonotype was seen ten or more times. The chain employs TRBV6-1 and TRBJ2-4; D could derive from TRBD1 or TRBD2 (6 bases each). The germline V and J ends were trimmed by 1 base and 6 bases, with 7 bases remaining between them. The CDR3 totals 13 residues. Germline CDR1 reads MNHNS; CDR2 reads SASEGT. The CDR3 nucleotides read TGTGCCAGCAGTGAAGAGGGGGGAAACATTCAGTACTTC. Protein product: CASSEEGGNIQYF.

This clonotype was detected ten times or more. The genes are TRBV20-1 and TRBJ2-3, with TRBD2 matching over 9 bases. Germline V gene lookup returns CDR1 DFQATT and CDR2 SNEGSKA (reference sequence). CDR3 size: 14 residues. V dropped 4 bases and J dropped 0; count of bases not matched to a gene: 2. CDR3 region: CSATSGVSTDTQYF. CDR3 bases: TGCAGTGCTACTAGCGGGGTTAGCACAGATACGCAGTATTTT.

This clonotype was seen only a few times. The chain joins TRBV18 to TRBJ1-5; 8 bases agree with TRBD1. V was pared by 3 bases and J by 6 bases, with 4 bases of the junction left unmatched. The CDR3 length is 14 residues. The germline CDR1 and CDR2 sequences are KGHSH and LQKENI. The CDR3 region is CASSPTGASQPQHF. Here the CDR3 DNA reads TGTGCCAGCTCACCGACAGGGGCGTCTCAGCCCCAGCATTTT.

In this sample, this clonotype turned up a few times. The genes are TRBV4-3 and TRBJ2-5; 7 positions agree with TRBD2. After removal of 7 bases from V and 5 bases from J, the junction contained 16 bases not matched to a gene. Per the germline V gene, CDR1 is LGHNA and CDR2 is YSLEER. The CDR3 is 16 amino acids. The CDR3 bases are TGCGCCAGCACCCCCGGGTTAGCGGGCGGTGTGGAGACCCAGTACTTC. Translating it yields CASTPGLAGGVETQYF.

CDR3: CASSSHGQRFTGELFF. DNA for the CDR3: TGTGCCAGCAGTTCCCACGGACAGAGGTTTACCGGGGAGCTGTTTTTT. The rearrangement links TRBV6-2 or TRBV6-3 to TRBJ2-2; D is possibly TRBD1 (6 bases). Per the germline V gene, CDR1 is MNHEY and CDR2 is SVGEGT. The CDR3 loop spans 16 amino acids. V lost 4 bases and J lost 5, with 17 bases in between.

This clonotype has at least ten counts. Here the CDR3 reads CASSSVGAPGNTIYF. Here the CDR3 DNA reads TGTGCCAGCAGTTCGGTGGGTGCTCCCGGAAACACCATATATTTT. The chain has TRBV12-3 or TRBV12-4 and TRBJ1-3; D is unresolved. The CDR3 runs 15 residues. V was pared by 4 bases and J by 4 bases, with 14 bases between.

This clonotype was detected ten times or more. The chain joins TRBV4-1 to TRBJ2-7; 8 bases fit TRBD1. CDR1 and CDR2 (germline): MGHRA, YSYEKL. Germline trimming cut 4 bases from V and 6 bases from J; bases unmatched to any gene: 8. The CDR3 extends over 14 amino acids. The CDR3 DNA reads TGCGCCAGCAGCCTTGGACAGGGAGGTCCCGAGCAGTACTTC. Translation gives CASSLGQGGPEQYF.

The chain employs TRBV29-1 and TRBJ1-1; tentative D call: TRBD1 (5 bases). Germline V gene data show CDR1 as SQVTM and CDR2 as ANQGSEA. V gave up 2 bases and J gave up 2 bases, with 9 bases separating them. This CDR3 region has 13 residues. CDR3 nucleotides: TGCAGCGTTGAACAGGGCCTAAACACTGAAGCTTTCTTT. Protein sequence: CSVEQGLNTEAFF.

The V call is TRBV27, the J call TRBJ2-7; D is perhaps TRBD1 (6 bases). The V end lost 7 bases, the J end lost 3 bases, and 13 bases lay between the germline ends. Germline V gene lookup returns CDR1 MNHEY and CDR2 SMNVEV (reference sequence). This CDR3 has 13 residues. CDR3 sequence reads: CASTVRGGYEQYF. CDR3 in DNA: TGTGCCAGCACCGTTCGAGGGGGCTACGAGCAGTACTTC.

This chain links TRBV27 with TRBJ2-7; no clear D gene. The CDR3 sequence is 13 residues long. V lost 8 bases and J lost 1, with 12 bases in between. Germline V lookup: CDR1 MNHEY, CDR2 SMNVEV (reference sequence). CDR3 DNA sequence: TGTGCCAGCGGGTTTCCGGGTTCCTACGAGCAGTACGTC. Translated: CASGFPGSYEQYV.

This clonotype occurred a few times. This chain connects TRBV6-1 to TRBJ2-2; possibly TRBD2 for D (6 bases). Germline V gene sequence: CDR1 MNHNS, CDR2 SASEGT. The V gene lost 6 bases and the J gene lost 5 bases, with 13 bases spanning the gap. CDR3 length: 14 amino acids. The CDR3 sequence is CASRLQGGTGELFF. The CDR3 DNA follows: TGTGCCAGCAGACTCCAGGGAGGAACCGGGGAGCTGTTTTTT.

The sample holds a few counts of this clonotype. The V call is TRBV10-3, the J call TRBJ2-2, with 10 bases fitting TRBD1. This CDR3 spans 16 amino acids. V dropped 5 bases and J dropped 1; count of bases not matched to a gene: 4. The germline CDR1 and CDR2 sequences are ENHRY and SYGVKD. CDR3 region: CAISPDRGMNTGELFF. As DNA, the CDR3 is TGTGCCATCAGTCCGGACAGGGGGATGAACACCGGGGAGCTGTTTTTT.

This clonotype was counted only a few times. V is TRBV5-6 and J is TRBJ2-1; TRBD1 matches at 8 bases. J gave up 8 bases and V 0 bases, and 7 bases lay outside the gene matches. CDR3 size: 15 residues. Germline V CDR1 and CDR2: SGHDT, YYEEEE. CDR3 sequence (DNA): TGTGCCAGCAGCTTGGGGACAGGGCCTAGGGATGAGCAGTTCTTC. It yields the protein CASSLGTGPRDEQFF.

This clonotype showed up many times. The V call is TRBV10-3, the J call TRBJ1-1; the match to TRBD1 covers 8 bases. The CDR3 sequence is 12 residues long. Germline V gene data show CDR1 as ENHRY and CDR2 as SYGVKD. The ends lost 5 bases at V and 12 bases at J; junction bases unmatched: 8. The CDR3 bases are TGTGCCATCAGTCAAAGACAGGGGACGACTTTCTTT. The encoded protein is CAISQRQGTTFF.

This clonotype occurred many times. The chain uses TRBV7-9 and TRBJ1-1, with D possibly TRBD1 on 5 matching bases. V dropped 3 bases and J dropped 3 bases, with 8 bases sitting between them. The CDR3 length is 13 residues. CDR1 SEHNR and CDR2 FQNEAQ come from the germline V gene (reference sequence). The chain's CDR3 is CASSFLGDTEAFF. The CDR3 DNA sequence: TGTGCCAGCAGCTTTTTGGGGGACACTGAAGCTTTCTTT.

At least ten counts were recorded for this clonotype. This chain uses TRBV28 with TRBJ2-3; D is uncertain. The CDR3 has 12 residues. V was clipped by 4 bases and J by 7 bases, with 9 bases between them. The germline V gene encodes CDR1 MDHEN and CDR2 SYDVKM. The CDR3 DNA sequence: TGTGCCAGCAGTTCTATTACGTATACGCAGTATTTT. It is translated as CASSSITYTQYF.

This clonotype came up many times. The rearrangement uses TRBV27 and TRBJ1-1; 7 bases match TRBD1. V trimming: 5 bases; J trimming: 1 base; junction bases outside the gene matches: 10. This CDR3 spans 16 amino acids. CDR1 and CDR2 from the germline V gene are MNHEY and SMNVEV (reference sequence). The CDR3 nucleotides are TGTGCCAGCAGTGATAAAGGGGGCTTGAGGAACACTGAAGCTTTCTTT. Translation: CASSDKGGLRNTEAFF.

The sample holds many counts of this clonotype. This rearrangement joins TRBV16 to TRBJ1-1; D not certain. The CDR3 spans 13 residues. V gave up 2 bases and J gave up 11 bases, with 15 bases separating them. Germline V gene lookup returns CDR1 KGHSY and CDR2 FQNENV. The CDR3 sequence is CASSQASGLGAFF. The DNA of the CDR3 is TGTGCCAGCAGCCAAGCTTCGGGGTTAGGGGCTTTCTTT.

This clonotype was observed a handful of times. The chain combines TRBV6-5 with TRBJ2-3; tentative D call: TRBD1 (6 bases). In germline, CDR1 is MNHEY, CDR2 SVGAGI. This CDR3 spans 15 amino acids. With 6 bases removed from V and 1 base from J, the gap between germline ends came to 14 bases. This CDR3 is CASSLGATRTDTQYF. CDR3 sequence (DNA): TGTGCCAGCAGCCTGGGGGCAACTCGCACAGATACGCAGTATTTT.

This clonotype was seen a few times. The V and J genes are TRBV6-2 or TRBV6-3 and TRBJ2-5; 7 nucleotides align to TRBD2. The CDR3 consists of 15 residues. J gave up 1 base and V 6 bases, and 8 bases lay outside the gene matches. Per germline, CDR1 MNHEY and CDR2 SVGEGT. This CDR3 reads CASRGVAGLQETQYF. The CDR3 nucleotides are TGTGCCAGCAGGGGGGTAGCGGGCCTCCAAGAGACCCAGTACTTC.

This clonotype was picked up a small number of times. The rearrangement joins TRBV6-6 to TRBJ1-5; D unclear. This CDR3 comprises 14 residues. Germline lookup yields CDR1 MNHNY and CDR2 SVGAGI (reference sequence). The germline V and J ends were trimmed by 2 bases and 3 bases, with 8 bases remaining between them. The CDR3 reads CASSYPGANQPQHF. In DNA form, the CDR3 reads TGTGCCAGCAGTTACCCAGGAGCCAATCAGCCCCAGCATTTT.